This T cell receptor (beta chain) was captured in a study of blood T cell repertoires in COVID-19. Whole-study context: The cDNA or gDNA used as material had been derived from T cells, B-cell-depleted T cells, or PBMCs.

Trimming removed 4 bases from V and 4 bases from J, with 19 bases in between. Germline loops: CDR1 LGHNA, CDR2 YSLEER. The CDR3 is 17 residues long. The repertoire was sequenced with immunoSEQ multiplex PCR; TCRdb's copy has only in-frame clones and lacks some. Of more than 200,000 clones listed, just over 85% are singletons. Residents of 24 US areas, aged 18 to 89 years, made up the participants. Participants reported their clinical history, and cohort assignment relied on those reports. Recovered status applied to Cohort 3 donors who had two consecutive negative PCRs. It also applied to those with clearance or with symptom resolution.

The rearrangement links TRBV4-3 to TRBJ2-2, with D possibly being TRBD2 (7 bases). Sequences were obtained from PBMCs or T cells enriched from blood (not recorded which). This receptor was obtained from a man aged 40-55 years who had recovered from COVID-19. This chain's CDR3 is CASSRSLGGGPTGELFF. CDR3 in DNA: TGCGCCAGCAGCCGTAGCCTGGGGGGGGGCCCCACCGGGGAGCTGTTTTTT.